This T cell receptor (beta chain) was retrieved from a study of graft-versus-host responses after intestinal transplantation. Study details: Multivisceral, liver-intestinal, or isolated intestinal grafts were transplanted into recipients. Recipients uniformly received anti-thymocyte globulin induction, followed by tacrolimus and steroids for roughly three years. Study outcomes and limitations: Levels of circulating GvH clones at their peak were associated with early post-transplant HvG declines. Present in recipient marrow, GvH clones included some that appeared first in ileum or blood.

As regards this clone: Its antigen is unidentified.

TCRdb's table, derived via immunoSEQ multiplex PCR, lists solely in-frame clones and lacks some. The table lists 50,000 to 75,000 clones, about 94% of them singletons, with about 0.4% in the top ten. The germline V gene has CDR1 SGHTA and CDR2 FQGNSA. V was cut by 5 bases and J by 7 bases, with 21 bases left in between. This CDR3 region has 16 residues. The input for sequencing was unstimulated CD4+ T cells sorted from spleen or lymph node cells, taken before transplant. This clonotype was sampled from a human donor who was the organ donor for an intestinal transplant. The chain combines TRBV7-2 with TRBJ2-1; D possibly corresponds to TRBD2 (7 bases). CDR3 sequence reads: CASSPRGGRAGNEQFF. In nucleotides, the CDR3 is TGTGCCAGCAGCCCGAGGGGGGGCAGGGCTGGGAATGAGCAGTTCTTC. Full variable domain (missing parts from reference TRBV7-2 and TRBJ2-1): GAGVSQSPSNKVTEKGKDVELRCDPISGHTALYWYRQSLGQGLEFLIYFQGNSAPDKSGLPSDRFSAERTGGSVSTLTIQRTQQEDSAVYLCASSPRGGRAGNEQFFGPGTRLTVL.